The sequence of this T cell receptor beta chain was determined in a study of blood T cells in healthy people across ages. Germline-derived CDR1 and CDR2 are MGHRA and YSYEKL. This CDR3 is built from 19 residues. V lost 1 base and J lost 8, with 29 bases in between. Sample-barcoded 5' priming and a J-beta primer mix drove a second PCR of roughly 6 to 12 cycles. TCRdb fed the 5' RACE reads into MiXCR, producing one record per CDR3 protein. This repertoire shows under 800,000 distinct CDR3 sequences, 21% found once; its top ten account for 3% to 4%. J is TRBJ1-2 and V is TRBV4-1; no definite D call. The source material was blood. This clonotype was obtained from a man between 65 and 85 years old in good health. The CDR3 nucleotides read TGCGCCAGCAGCCAAGGTGATCCCCTCCATATTGACATACGCGGCGGCTACACCTTC. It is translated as CASSQGDPLHIDIRGGYTF.